This TCR beta chain was identified in a study of T cell changes during pregnancy in multiple sclerosis. Profiled with immunoSEQ multiplex PCR; TCRdb holds only in-frame clones, not every one. This sample carries about 13,000 clones, about nine tenths of them seen once, and the ten largest clones take roughly 8.4%. This CDR3 spans 15 amino acids. Trimming took 1 base from V and 3 from J; bases not matched to a gene: 3. The germline V gene has CDR1 SGHVS and CDR2 FNYEAQ. The receptor was derived from a female donor with multiple sclerosis, enrolled in a pregnancy study. This specimen was CD8+ T cells from peripheral blood mononuclear cells, taken in the first trimester of pregnancy. The chain links TRBV7-6 to TRBJ1-1, with 9 bases aligning to TRBD1. This chain's CDR3 is CASSLVDRGDTEAFF. The CDR3 nucleotides are TGTGCCAGCAGCTTAGTGGACAGGGGAGACACTGAAGCTTTCTTT. Drawing the rest from reference TRBV7-6 and TRBJ1-1, the complete variable domain is GAGVSQSPRYKVTKRGQDVALRCDPISGHVSLYWYRQALGQGPEFLTYFNYEAQQDKSGLPNDRFSAERPEGSISTLTIQRTEQRDSAMYRCASSLVDRGDTEAFFGQGTRLTVV.